A selection of T cell receptor beta chains follows, all from one sample in a study of shared clonotypes between healthy human individuals. The assay was immunoSEQ multiplex PCR, and TCRdb's table has in-frame clones only and misses some. The repertoire holds 2 million to 2.5 million clones, with roughly 90% as singletons. Sequencing used naive CD4+ T cells from PBMCs. The receptors stem from a man in his late teens or twenties in good health. Some clones in this sample may be carry-over from other donors' samples. Each CDR3 is given with its conserved first and last residue. The order of the fields is J gene, CDR3 length, V gene, CDR3 protein.

TRBJ2-1,16,TRBV2,CASSDLGGRLYNEQFF
TRBJ1-5,14,TRBV6-1,CASSFLGGDQPQHF
TRBJ1-2,14,TRBV19,CASSIVGAVRGYTF
TRBJ1-5,13,TRBV7-2,CASSYEEDQPQHF
TRBJ2-3,14,TRBV11-2,CASSSITKTDTQYF
TRBJ2-7,15,TRBV18,CASSPGLAGLYEQYF
TRBJ2-7,15,TRBV9,CASSRTAGTTYEQYF
TRBJ2-7,15,TRBV5-4,CASSLGGTKKDEQYF
TRBJ2-7,18,TRBV4-1,CASSQFPVSGGSSYEQYF
TRBJ2-7,12,TRBV5-1,CASSYRGDEQYF
TRBJ2-3,15,TRBV7-3,CASSLTGQLTDTQYF
TRBJ2-7,13,TRBV10-3,CAIMGGSGYEQYF
TRBJ2-5,14,TRBV11-3,CASSLAPGRETQYF
TRBJ2-2,17,TRBV5-6,CASSFGVSDKNTGELFF
TRBJ2-2,13,TRBV5-6,CASSLQVTGELFF
TRBJ2-7,13,TRBV11-2,CASSSSGGYEQYF
TRBJ2-7,15,TRBV5-1,CASSALTSGTDEQYF
TRBJ2-7,12,TRBV28,CASSFGGGEQYF
TRBJ1-5,15,TRBV19,CASTLREGRDQPQHF
TRBJ2-7,14,TRBV5-1,CASSLGAATYEQYF
TRBJ1-1,15,TRBV6-6,CASSKNREANTEAFF
TRBJ2-2,15,TRBV5-1,CASSPGTPNTGELFF
TRBJ1-2,15,TRBV6-5,CASSVNGQANYGYTF
TRBJ1-3,17,TRBV28,CASSSLGRGRSGNTIYF
TRBJ2-1,17,TRBV21-1,CASSRRFPLSSYNEQFF
TRBJ2-7,15,TRBV27,CASSRYTGSGYEQYF
TRBJ1-1,15,TRBV28,CATHRGQGLASEAFF
TRBJ2-3,17,TRBV5-1,CASSLFGLSASTDTQYF
TRBJ2-1,14,TRBV4-1,CASSQGGQHNEQFF
TRBJ1-2,16,TRBV10-3,CAISDSRTGGVYGYTF
TRBJ2-3,15,TRBV15,CATSRDPGGTDTQYF
TRBJ1-2,16,TRBV28,CASESYQGTDGYGYTF
TRBJ2-5,14,TRBV6-5,CASSYSGRRGTQYF
TRBJ1-3,16,TRBV5-6,CASSFLQTGPGNTIYF
TRBJ2-7,14,TRBV5-1,CASSLGGGLYEQYF
TRBJ2-7,13,TRBV10-3,CAIRGGQNYEQYF
TRBJ1-1,14,TRBV6-5,CASSYGQLNTEAFF
TRBJ2-5,15,TRBV5-1,CASSLVDRQVRTQYF
TRBJ2-1,14,TRBV11-3,CASSTGQTNNEQFF
TRBJ2-7,11,TRBV7-3,CASSTAYEQYF
TRBJ1-2,14,TRBV7-2,CASPLKEGPYGYTF
TRBJ2-7,13,TRBV9,CASSPPAGYEQYF
TRBJ1-1,14,TRBV28,CASTLGGMYTEAFF
TRBJ1-5,16,TRBV18,CASSQGPGQRAQPQHF
TRBJ2-1,17,TRBV7-3,CASSPRTSGSAYNEQFF
TRBJ1-3,16,TRBV10-1,CASSAARGLSGNTIYF
TRBJ2-5,16,TRBV11-2,CASSPLTSLLLETQYF
TRBJ2-6,17,TRBV9,CASSARQSSSGANVLTF
TRBJ2-4,15,TRBV2,CASSERVSAKNIQYF
TRBJ1-2,16,TRBV27,CASSSIGQAWGYGYTF
TRBJ2-7,14,TRBV6-5,CASRNRGVSWEQYF
TRBJ2-5,14,TRBV6-5,CASRGFADSETQYF
TRBJ1-2,17,TRBV4-3,CASSQRSSRKSNYGYTF
TRBJ2-7,11,TRBV25-1,CASSTGYEQYF
TRBJ1-5,17,TRBV21-1,CASSKVGGGAGNQPQHF
TRBJ2-1,16,TRBV18,CASSLILAGVGGEQFF
TRBJ2-6,14,TRBV5-1,CASSPVTGANVLTF